The clone carrying this TCR beta chain was seen more than once but under ten times. Its cognate antigen is unknown. Trimming removed 3 bases from V and 2 bases from J, with 16 bases in between. This CDR3 has 15 amino acids. Germline CDR1 and CDR2: GTSNPN and SVGIG (reference sequence). In the library, individual cDNA molecules carried attached unique molecular identifiers. TCRdb reprocessed the 5' RACE reads via MiXCR and lists one record per CDR3 protein. The table lists 62,000 or so distinct CDR3 sequences, less than 9.5% of them singletons, with under 15% in the top ten. This entry comes from a study of early T cells in non-severe SARS-CoV-2 infection. For the study at large: Unsorted whole-blood RNA was sequenced in bulk, leaving chains unpaired. General study findings and limits: Comparison of clonotypes with VDJdb favored anti-spike CD8 responses while missing private and CD4 specificities.

J is TRBJ1-2 and V is TRBV30; D unresolved. Sequences were derived from whole blood, sampled at baseline. The sequence was obtained from an adult who was a healthcare worker with PCR-confirmed SARS-CoV-2 infection or an uninfected control (not recorded which). The CDR3 nucleotides read TGTGCCTGGAGCCAAAGGGCAGATACAAACTATGGCTACACCTTC. This encodes CAWSQRADTNYGYTF.